One T cell receptor (beta chain) is described in this entry. The data are from a study of blood T cells in healthy people across ages. Primed by a sample-barcoded 5' primer and a J-beta primer mix, a second PCR proceeded for roughly 6 to 12 cycles. TCRdb independently ran MiXCR on the 5' RACE reads; one entry per CDR3 protein. The sample holds some 1.6 million distinct CDR3 sequences, roughly 32% seen once. CDR3 length: 14 residues. J lost 6 bases, V lost 3 bases, and 1 base had no gene match. Germline values: CDR1 SGHRS, CDR2 YFSETQ. The sequence was obtained from a woman younger than 45 in good health. The chain uses TRBV5-1 and TRBJ2-1; the match to TRBD2 covers 12 bases. Specimen: blood. The CDR3 DNA reads as TGCGCCAGCAGCTCGACTAGCGGGAGCAATGAGCAGTTCTTC. This codes for CASSSTSGSNEQFF.